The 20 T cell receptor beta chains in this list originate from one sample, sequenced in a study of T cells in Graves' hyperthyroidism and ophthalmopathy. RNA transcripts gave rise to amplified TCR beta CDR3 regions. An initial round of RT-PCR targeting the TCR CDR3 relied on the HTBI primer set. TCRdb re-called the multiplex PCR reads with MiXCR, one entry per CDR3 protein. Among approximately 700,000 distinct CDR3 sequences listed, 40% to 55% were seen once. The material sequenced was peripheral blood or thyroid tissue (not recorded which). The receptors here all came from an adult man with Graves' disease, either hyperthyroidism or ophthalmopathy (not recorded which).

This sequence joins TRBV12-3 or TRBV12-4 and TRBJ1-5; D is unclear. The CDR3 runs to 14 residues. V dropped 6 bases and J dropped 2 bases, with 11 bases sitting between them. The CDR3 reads CASRPPGGNQPQHF. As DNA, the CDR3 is TGTGCCAGCAGGCCCCCGGGCGGCAATCAGCCCCAGCATTTT.

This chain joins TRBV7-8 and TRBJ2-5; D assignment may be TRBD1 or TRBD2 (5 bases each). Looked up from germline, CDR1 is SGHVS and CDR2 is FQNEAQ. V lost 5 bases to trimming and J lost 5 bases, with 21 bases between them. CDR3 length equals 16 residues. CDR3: CASSDTGLPQAETQYF. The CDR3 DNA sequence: TGTGCCAGCAGCGACACAGGACTCCCCCAAGCGGAGACCCAGTACTTC.

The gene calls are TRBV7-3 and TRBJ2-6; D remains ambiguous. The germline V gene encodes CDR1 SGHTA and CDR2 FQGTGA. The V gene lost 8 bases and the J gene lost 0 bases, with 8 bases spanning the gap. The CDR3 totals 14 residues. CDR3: CASAEISGANVLTF. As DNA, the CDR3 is TGTGCCAGCGCTGAGATCTCTGGGGCCAACGTCCTGACTTTC.

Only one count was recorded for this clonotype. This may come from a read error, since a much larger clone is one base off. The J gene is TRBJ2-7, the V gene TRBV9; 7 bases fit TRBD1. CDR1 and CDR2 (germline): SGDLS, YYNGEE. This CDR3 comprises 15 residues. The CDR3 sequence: CASSVDGTELYEQHF. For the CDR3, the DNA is TGTGCCAGCAGCGTAGACGGGACAGAGCTCTACGAGCAGCACTTC. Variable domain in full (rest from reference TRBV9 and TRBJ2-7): DSGVTQTPKHLITATGQRVTLRCSPRSGDLSVYWYQQSLDQGLQFLIQYYNGEERAKGNILERFSAQQFPDLHSELNLSSLELGDSALYFCASSVDGTELYEQHFGPGTRLTVT.

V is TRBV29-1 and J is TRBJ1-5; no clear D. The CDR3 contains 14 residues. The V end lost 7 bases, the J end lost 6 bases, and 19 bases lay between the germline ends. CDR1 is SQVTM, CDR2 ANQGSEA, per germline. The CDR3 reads CSASSQDGGQPQHF. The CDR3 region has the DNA TGCAGCGCCAGCAGCCAAGATGGTGGTCAGCCCCAGCATTTT.

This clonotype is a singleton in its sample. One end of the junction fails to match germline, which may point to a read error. Written as DNA, the CDR3 is TGTGCCAGCAGCTTGTTTAGCGTCTCGGGGGAGGATACGCGGTATTTT. This codes for CASSLFSVSGEDTRYF. The chain joins TRBV7-2 to TRBJ2-3; possibly TRBD2 for D (6 bases). This CDR3 spans 16 amino acids. From germline, CDR1 is SGHTA and CDR2 FQGNSA. Full variable domain (outside the CDR3, taken from reference TRBV7-2 and TRBJ2-3): GAGVSQSPSNKVTEKGKDVELRCDPISGHTALYWYRQSLGQGLEFLIYFQGNSAPDKSGLPSDRFSAERTGGSVSTLTIQRTQQEDSAVYLCASSLFSVSGEDTRYFGPGTRLTVL.

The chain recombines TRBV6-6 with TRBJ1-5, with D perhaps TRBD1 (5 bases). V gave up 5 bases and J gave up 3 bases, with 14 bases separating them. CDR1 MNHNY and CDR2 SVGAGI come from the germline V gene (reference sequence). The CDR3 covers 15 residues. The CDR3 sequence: CASSEGAGLNQPQHF. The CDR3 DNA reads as TGTGCCAGCAGTGAAGGGGCAGGGCTCAATCAGCCCCAGCATTTT.

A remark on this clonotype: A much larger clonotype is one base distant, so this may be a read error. CDR3 coding DNA: TGCCGCGTCCGGGGGCTTGGGGCCAACGTCCTGACTTTC. This encodes CRVRGLGANVLTF. This chain joins TRBV29-1 and TRBJ2-6, with D perhaps matching TRBD1 or TRBD2 (6 bases each). CDR3 length: 13 residues. Germline loops: CDR1 SQVTM, CDR2 ANQGSEA.

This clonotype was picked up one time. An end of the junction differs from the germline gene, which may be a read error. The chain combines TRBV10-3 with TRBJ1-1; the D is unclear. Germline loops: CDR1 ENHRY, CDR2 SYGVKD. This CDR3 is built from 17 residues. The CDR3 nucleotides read TGTGCCAGCAGTTACTCGTCTTTTTGGGCGAGGAACACTGAAGCTTTCTTT. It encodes CASSYSSFWARNTEAFF.

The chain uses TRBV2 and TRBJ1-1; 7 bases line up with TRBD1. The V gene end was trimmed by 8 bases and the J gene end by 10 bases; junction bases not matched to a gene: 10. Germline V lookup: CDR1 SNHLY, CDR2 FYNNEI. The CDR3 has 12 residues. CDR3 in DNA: TGTGCCAGCGGGACAGTGAACAAGGGAGCTTTCTTT. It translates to CASGTVNKGAFF.

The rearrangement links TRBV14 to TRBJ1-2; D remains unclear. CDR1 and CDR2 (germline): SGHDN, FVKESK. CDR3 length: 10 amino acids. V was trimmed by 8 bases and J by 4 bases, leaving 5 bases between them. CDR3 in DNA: TGTGCCAGCTGGGCCTATGGCTACACCTTC. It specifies CASWAYGYTF.

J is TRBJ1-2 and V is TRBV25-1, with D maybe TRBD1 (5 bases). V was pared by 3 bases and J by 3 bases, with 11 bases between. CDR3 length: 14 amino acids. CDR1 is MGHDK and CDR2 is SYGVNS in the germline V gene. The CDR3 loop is CASSDVGGYYGYTF. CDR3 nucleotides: TGTGCCAGCAGTGATGTGGGGGGATACTATGGCTACACCTTC.

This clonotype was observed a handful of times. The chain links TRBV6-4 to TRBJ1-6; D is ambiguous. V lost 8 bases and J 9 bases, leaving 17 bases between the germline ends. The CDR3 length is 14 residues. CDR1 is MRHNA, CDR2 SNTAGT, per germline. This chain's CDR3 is CASVVSGVGSPLHF. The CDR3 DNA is TGTGCCAGCGTTGTCTCCGGGGTGGGTTCACCCCTCCACTTT.

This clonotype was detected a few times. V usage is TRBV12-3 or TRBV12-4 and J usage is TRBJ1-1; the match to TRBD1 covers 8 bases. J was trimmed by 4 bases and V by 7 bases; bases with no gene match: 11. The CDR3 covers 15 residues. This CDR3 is CASNPNTGGATEAFF. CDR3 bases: TGTGCCAGCAACCCCAACACAGGGGGGGCCACTGAAGCTTTCTTT.

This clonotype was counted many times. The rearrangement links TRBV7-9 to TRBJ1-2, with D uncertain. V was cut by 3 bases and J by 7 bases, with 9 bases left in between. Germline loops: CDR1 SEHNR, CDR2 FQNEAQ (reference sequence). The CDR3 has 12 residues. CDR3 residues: CASSLSGGGYTF. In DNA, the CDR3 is TGTGCCAGCAGCTTGAGTGGTGGTGGCTACACCTTC.

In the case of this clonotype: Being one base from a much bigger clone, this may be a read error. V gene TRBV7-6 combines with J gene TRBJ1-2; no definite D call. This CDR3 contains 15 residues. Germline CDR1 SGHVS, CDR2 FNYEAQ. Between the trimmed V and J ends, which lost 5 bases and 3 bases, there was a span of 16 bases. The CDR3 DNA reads TGTGCCAGCAGCCCCTGGACCCGGAGAGACTATGGCTACACCTTC. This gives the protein CASSPWTRRDYGYTF.

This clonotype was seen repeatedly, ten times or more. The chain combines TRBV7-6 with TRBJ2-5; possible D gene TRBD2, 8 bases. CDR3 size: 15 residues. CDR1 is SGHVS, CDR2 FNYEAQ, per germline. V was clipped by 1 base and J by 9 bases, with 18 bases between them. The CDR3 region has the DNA TGTGCCAGCAGCTTAGGGGACAGTCCGCGGGAGGCCCAGTACTTC. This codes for CASSLGDSPREAQYF.

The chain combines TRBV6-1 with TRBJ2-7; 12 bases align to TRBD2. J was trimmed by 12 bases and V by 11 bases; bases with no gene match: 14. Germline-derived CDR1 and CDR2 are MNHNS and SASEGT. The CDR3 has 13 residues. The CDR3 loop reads CAAQASGRALLYF. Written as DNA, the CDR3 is TGTGCCGCACAAGCTAGCGGGAGGGCTCTTCTGTACTTC.

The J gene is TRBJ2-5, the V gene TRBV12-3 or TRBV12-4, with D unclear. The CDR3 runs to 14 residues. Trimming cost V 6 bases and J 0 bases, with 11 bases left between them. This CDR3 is CASSSTEHQETQYF. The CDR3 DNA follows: TGTGCCAGCAGCTCGACGGAACACCAAGAGACCCAGTACTTC.

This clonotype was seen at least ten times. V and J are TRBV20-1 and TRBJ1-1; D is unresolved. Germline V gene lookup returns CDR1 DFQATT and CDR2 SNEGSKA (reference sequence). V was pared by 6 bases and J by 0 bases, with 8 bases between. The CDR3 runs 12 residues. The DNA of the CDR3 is TGCAGTGCCGCACCCGTGAACACTGAAGCTTTCTTT. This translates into CSAAPVNTEAFF.